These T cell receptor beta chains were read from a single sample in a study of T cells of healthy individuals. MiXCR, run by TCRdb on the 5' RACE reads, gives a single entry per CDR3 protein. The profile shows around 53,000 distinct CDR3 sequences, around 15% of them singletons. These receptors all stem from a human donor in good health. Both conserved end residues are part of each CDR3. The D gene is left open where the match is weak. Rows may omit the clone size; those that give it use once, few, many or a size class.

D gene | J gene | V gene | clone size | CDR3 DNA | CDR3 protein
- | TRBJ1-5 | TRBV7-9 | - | TGTGCCAGCAGCTTAGGGCCCTATCAGCCCCAGCATTTT | CASSLGPYQPQHF
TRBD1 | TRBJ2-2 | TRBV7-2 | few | TGTGCCAGCAGCTTCGGACCGGGACAGGGCAACACCGGGGAGCTGTTTTTT | CASSFGPGQGNTGELFF
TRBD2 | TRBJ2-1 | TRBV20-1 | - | TGCAGTGCTAGACAAATAGCGGGAGGACCCATAGAGAATGAGCAGTTCTTC | CSARQIAGGPIENEQFF
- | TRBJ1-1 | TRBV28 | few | TGTGCCAGCAGTTTACCAGGGCAGAACACTGAAGCTTTCTTT | CASSLPGQNTEAFF
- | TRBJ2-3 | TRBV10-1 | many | TGCGCCAGCAGTGGCAATGATGATACGCAGTATTTT | CASSGNDDTQYF
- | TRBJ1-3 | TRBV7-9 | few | TGTGCCAGCAGCTTATTCGGGGACTCTGGAAACACCATATATTTT | CASSLFGDSGNTIYF
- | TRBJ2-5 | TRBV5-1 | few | TGCGCCAGCAGCTTTGGCGGAGAGACCCAGTACTTC | CASSFGGETQYF
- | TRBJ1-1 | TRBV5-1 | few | TGCGCCAGCAAGGTTGGGGGCCTGATGAACACTGAAGCTTTCTTT | CASKVGGLMNTEAFF
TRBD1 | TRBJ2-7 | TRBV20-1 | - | TGCAGTGCTAGAGATTCCGGGACAGGCGGTGACGAGCAGTACTTC | CSARDSGTGGDEQYF
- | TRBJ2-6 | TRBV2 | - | - | CASSVPAGANVLTF
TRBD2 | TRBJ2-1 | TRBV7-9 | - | TGTGCCAGCAGCTTTATCGGACTAGCGGGTGAGCAGTTCTTC | CASSFIGLAGEQFF
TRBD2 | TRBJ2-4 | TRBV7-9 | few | TGTGCCAGCAGCTTATCTGCGGGAGGGCCCAACATTCAGTACTTC | CASSLSAGGPNIQYF
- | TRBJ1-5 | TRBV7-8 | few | TGTGCCAGCAGCCAGGACGACGATAGCAATCAGCCCCAGCATTTT | CASSQDDDSNQPQHF
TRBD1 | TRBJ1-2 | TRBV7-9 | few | TGTGCCAGCAGCTTAGGGGTCGGGACAGGCCGTGGCTACACCTTC | CASSLGVGTGRGYTF
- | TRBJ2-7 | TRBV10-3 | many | TGTGCCATCAGGGCCCTACGGAGGAGCTCCTACGAGCAGTACTTC | CAIRALRRSSYEQYF
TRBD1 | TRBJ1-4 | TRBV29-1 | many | TGCAGCGTTGGATCGCGGATAGGGGACAGGGGGCATGGTAATGAAAAACTGTTTTTT | CSVGSRIGDRGHGNEKLFF
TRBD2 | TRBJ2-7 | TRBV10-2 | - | TGCGCCAGCACCCCGAAGGAGCTAGCGGGACCCCTCTCCTACGAGCAGTACTTC | CASTPKELAGPLSYEQYF
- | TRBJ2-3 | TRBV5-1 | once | TGCGCCAGCAGTCCGGGTCGACCGCTCACAGATACGCAGTATTTT | CASSPGRPLTDTQYF
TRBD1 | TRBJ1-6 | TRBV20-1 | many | TGCAGTGCTAGAGTGCCAGGGACAGTTTTAACACCCTATAATTCACCCCTCCACTTT | CSARVPGTVLTPYNSPLHF
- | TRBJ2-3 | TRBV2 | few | TGTGCCAGCAGTGAAGAGGGACGAGGTACGCAGTATTTT | CASSEEGRGTQYF
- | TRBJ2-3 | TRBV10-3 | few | TGTGCCACCGCTGGGGGGGATACGCAGTATTTT | CATAGGDTQYF
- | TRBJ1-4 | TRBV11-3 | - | TGTGCCAGCAGCTTAAACCCAGGGAATGAAAAACTGTTTTTT | CASSLNPGNEKLFF
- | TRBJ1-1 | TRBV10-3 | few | TGTGCCATCAGTGCCGTTTACGGGGTGAACACTGAAGCTTTCTTT | CAISAVYGVNTEAFF
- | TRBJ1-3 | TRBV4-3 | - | TGCGCCAGCAGCCAAGGGCGCTCGGACACCATATATTTT | CASSQGRSDTIYF
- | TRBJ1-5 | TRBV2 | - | TGTGCCAGCGGGGAGGACACTAGCAATCAGCCCCAGCATTTT | CASGEDTSNQPQHF
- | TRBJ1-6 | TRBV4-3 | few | TGCGCCAGCAGCCAGTCGGGAACTGCTTATAATTCACCCCTCCACTTT | CASSQSGTAYNSPLHF
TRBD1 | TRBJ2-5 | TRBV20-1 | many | TGCAGTGCTGACCGGGACAGGGTTGGGGAGACCCAGTACTTC | CSADRDRVGETQYF
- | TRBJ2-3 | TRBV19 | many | TGTGCCAGTAGTATGGGCACAGATACGCAGTATTTT | CASSMGTDTQYF
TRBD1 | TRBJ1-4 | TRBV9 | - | TGTGCCAGCAGCGTAGCAAGCAGGGGGGATGAAAAACTGTTTTTT | CASSVASRGDEKLFF
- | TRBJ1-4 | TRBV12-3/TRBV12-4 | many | TGTGCCAGCAGTTTATACGCAGGGGAGAATGAAAAACTGTTTTTT | CASSLYAGENEKLFF
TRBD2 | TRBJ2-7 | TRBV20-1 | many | TGCAGTGCTCACTCCGGGACTAGCGGGATGTACGAGCAGTACTTC | CSAHSGTSGMYEQYF
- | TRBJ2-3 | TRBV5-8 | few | TGTGCCAGCAGCTTGGGACAGTCAGAACACACAGATACGCAGTATTTT | CASSLGQSEHTDTQYF
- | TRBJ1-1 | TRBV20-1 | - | TGCAGTGCTAGGCCGCAAGGGAACACTGAAGCTTTCTTT | CSARPQGNTEAFF
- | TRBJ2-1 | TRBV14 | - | TGTGCCAGCAGCCCCCTCCAGGGGTACAATGAGCAGTTCTTC | CASSPLQGYNEQFF
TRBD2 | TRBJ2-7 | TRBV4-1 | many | TGCGCCAGCAGCCAAGTGGCTAGCGGGAGCAACGAGCAGTACTTC | CASSQVASGSNEQYF
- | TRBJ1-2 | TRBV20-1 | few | TGCAGTGCTAGGCGGTCAGGGAGCCCCTATGGCTACACCTTC | CSARRSGSPYGYTF
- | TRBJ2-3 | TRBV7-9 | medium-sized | TGTGCCAGCACCCCCTCGGCCGAGTTGATCACAGATACGCAGTATTTT | CASTPSAELITDTQYF
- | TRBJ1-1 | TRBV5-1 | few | TGCGCCAGCAGCTTGGAGGCAGGGAGCACTGAAGCTTTCTTT | CASSLEAGSTEAFF
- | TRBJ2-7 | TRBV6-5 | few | TGTGCCAGCAGTTACTCGCCCAGTGGTAGGTACGAGCAGTACTTC | CASSYSPSGRYEQYF
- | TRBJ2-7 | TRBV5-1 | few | TGCGCCAGCACCGCGGTAACAGGGTCGTACGAGCAGTACTTC | CASTAVTGSYEQYF
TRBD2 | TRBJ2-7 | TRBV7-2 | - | TGTGCCAGCAGCTTATCTGGTAGCGGGCACTACGAGCAGTACTTC | CASSLSGSGHYEQYF
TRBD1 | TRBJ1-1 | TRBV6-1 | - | TGTGCCAGCAGTGTCACAGGGGGGATCTTCACTGAAGCTTTCTTT | CASSVTGGIFTEAFF
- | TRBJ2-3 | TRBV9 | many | TGTGCCAGCAGCTTCCATCCGGGGACTAGCACAGATACGCAGTATTTT | CASSFHPGTSTDTQYF
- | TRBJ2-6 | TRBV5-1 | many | TGCGCCAGCAGCTTGAGTCCTGGGGCCAACGTCCTGACTTTC | CASSLSPGANVLTF
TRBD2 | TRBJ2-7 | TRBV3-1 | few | TGTGCCAGCAGCCAACGTACTAGCGGCTCCTACGAGCAGTACTTC | CASSQRTSGSYEQYF
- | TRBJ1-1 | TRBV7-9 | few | TGTGCCAGCAGCAGAGACTTCACTGAAGCTTTCTTT | CASSRDFTEAFF
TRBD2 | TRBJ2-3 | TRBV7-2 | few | TGTGCCAGCAGCCAACAACCGGGACTATCCACAGATACGCAGTATTTT | CASSQQPGLSTDTQYF
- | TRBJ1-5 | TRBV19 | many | TGTGCCAGTAAGGGGGGGATGGGCCAGCATTTT | CASKGGMGQHF
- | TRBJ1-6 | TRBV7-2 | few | TGTGCCAGCAGCCGGGACGGAAATAATTCACCCCTCCACTTT | CASSRDGNNSPLHF
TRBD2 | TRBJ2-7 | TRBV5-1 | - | TGCGCCAGCAGCTTGGGCGGGAGGGCCGTGAGCGAGCAGTACTTC | CASSLGGRAVSEQYF
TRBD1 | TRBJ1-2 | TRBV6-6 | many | TGTGCCAGCAGTTCGACCACCGGGACAGCTCTTAACTATGGCTACACCTTC | CASSSTTGTALNYGYTF
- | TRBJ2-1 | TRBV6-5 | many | TGTGCCAGCAGCCTGTATCCGGGACGAGAGTTCTTC | CASSLYPGREFF
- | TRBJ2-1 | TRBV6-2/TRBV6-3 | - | TGTGCCAGCAGTTTCGGGGACGATTACAATGAGCAGTTCTTC | CASSFGDDYNEQFF